This TCR beta chain originates from a study of shared clonotypes between healthy human individuals. The CDR3 covers 14 residues. V lost 2 bases, J lost 2 bases, and 6 bases lay in between. Germline CDR1 reads LNHDA; CDR2 reads SQIVND (reference sequence). In regard to this clone: This CDR3 is also generated by other DNA sequences in the sample.

Selected positively for CCR7 and CD45RO-negative, naive CD8 cells excluded terminally differentiated effector memory CD45RA+ cells. Everyone who donated was a Caucasian adult who lived in Nashville, Tennessee. How the authors handled the data: Because ImmunoSEQ provided only junction sequences with no quality scores, the filtering differed. Produced via immunoSEQ multiplex PCR; TCRdb's table is partial and in-frame only. From that table come the V and J calls and clone size; the DNA was used to work out D and trimming. The table shows about 820,000 clones, with around 93% occurring only once. The chain employs TRBV19 and TRBJ2-2; tentatively, D is TRBD1 (5 bases). The sequence derives from a man in his thirties or forties in good health. The specimen was naive CD8+ T cells sorted from blood. Here the CDR3 reads CASSIQGNTGELFF. The CDR3 coding sequence is TGTGCCAGTAGTATACAGGGAAACACCGGGGAGCTGTTTTTT. Based on the CDR3 plus reference TRBV19 and TRBJ2-2, the full variable domain is DGGITQSPKYLFRKEGQNVTLSCEQNLNHDAMYWYRQDPGQGLRLIYYSQIVNDFQKGDIAEGYSVSREKKESFPLTVTSAQKNPTAFYLCASSIQGNTGELFFGEGSRLTVL.